These 29 T cell receptor beta chains share one sample of origin, sequenced in a study of shared clonotypes between healthy human individuals. The naive CD8 subset, CD45RO-negative cells positively selected for CCR7, excluded terminally differentiated effector memory CD45RA+ cells. Assay used: immunoSEQ multiplex PCR; TCRdb lists only in-frame clones, some missing. This sample has some 630,000 clones, with approximately 96% found just once. Sequenced sample: naive CD8+ T cells sorted from blood. These receptors were obtained from a woman aged 30 to 39 in good health.

The chain employs TRBV2 and TRBJ2-7, with 11 bases identical to TRBD2. The CDR3 is 15 amino acids. Germline-derived CDR1 and CDR2 are SNHLY and FYNNEI. The J segment lost 2 bases and the V segment lost 3 bases, leaving 3 bases of the junction unmatched. In nucleotides, the CDR3 is TGTGCCAGCAGTGAGGGACTAGCGGTGACCTACGAGCAGTACTTC. The encoded protein is CASSEGLAVTYEQYF.

The V call is TRBV7-8, the J call TRBJ2-5, with 9 bases aligning to TRBD1. J was trimmed by 2 bases and V by 2 bases; bases with no gene match: 9. The CDR3 sequence is 17 residues long. Per germline, CDR1 SGHVS and CDR2 FQNEAQ. CDR3 in DNA: TGTGCCAGCAGCTTATATCCCGGGGACAGGGAACAAGAGACCCAGTACTTC. Amino acids: CASSLYPGDREQETQYF.

The chain couples TRBV4-1 to TRBJ1-5; TRBD1 might be the D (6 bases). CDR1 and CDR2 (germline): MGHRA, YSYEKL. The V end lost 1 base, the J end lost 4 bases, and 11 bases lay between the germline ends. The CDR3 has 15 amino acids. The CDR3 here is CASSQVRGGNQPQHF. CDR3 nucleotides: TGCGCCAGCAGCCAAGTCCGAGGGGGAAATCAGCCCCAGCATTTT.

This chain joins TRBV4-2 and TRBJ2-7; the D gene is possibly TRBD2 (5 bases). This CDR3 region has 14 residues. V was trimmed by 0 bases and J by 3 bases, leaving 9 bases between them. CDR1 is LGHNA and CDR2 is YNFKEQ in the germline V gene. The CDR3 DNA sequence: TGTGCCAGCAGCCAAGAAGACTACCGCTACGAGCAGTACTTC. It translates to CASSQEDYRYEQYF.

This sequence joins TRBV28 and TRBJ1-4; D ambiguous. CDR3 size: 15 residues. V dropped 2 bases and J dropped 4 bases, with 11 bases sitting between them. Germline CDR1 and CDR2: MDHEN and SYDVKM. The CDR3, as DNA: TGTGCCAGCAGTTTAGAGTCCCTTAATAATGAAAAACTGTTTTTT. This translates into CASSLESLNNEKLFF.

The chain recombines TRBV11-2 with TRBJ2-7; perhaps TRBD1 as D (6 bases). The germline V and J ends were trimmed by 5 bases and 2 bases, with 25 bases remaining between them. The CDR3 runs to 18 residues. CDR1 is SGHAT, CDR2 FQNNGV, per germline. Here the CDR3 reads CASSPTDVQGRAPYEQYF. The CDR3, as DNA: TGTGCCAGCAGCCCCACCGACGTACAGGGAAGAGCCCCCTACGAGCAGTACTTC.

The V and J genes are TRBV11-3 and TRBJ1-1, with D tentatively TRBD1 (5 bases). V dropped 5 bases and J dropped 7 bases, with 20 bases sitting between them. The CDR3 covers 15 residues. CDR1 and CDR2 (germline): SGHNT, YENEEA. CDR3 DNA: TGTGCCAGCAGCGCCTTCTTCCGGGACCGCTATGAAGCTTTCTTT. Translated, it gives CASSAFFRDRYEAFF.

Notes on this clone: The same CDR3 arises from other DNA sequences in this sample as well. The chain has TRBV5-6 and TRBJ2-7; possibly TRBD2 for D (6 bases). CDR3 size: 13 residues. The V gene's germline CDR1 is SGHDT and CDR2 YYEEEE. Trimming took off 4 bases at V and 1 base at J, with 9 bases between the two ends. CDR3 region: CASSPGGSYEQYF. The CDR3, as DNA: TGTGCCAGCAGCCCCGGGGGTTCCTACGAGCAGTACTTC.

The chain uses TRBV28 and TRBJ2-7; 9 bases are shared with TRBD1. The CDR3 spans 15 residues. Trimming took 5 bases from V and 4 from J; bases not matched to a gene: 9. The germline CDR1 and CDR2 sequences are MDHEN and SYDVKM. CDR3 protein: CASSPLQGAFYEQYF. The CDR3 nucleotides are TGTGCCAGCAGTCCATTACAGGGGGCGTTTTACGAGCAGTACTTC.

V is TRBV28 and J is TRBJ2-1; 7 bases line up with TRBD2. Germline CDR1 is MDHEN and CDR2 is SYDVKM. The ends lost 3 bases at V and 6 bases at J; junction bases unmatched: 8. CDR3 length equals 15 residues. The CDR3 loop is CASSFEGTNSNEQFF. For the CDR3, the DNA is TGTGCCAGCAGTTTCGAGGGGACTAATTCCAATGAGCAGTTCTTC. Variable domain in full (rest from reference TRBV28 and TRBJ2-1): DVKVTQSSRYLVKRTGEKVFLECVQDMDHENMFWYRQDPGLGLRLIYFSYDVKMKEKGDIPEGYSVSREKKERFSLILESASTNQTSMYLCASSFEGTNSNEQFFGPGTRLTVL.

The V call is TRBV7-2, the J call TRBJ2-7, with 9 positions matching TRBD2. With 5 bases clipped from V and 3 bases from J, the junction kept 5 bases outside the gene matches. Germline CDR1 is SGHTA and CDR2 is FQGNSA. The length of the CDR3 is 14 residues. CDR3 amino acids: CASSPGLAHYEQYF. Written as DNA, the CDR3 is TGTGCCAGCAGCCCCGGACTAGCGCACTACGAGCAGTACTTC.

The rearrangement joins TRBV7-8 to TRBJ1-1, with a tentative D call TRBD1 (6 bases). Germline V CDR1 and CDR2: SGHVS, FQNEAQ. Between the trimmed V and J ends, which lost 5 bases and 0 bases, there was a span of 13 bases. The CDR3 consists of 15 residues. This CDR3 reads CASSPSGHLNTEAFF. For the CDR3, the DNA is TGTGCCAGCAGCCCCTCGGGACACTTGAACACTGAAGCTTTCTTT.

The genes are TRBV5-1 and TRBJ1-1, with 10 bases matching TRBD1. Per germline, CDR1 SGHRS and CDR2 YFSETQ. The CDR3 length is 15 residues. Unmatched junction bases numbered 4, after V lost 2 bases and J lost 3 bases. CDR3 sequence: CASSLDRGRDTEAFF. DNA of the CDR3: TGCGCCAGCAGCTTAGACAGGGGGCGGGACACTGAAGCTTTCTTT.

Turning to this clone: The same CDR3 can be traced to other DNA sequences in this sample. The chain joins TRBV6-5 to TRBJ2-1; no reliable D call. V dropped 0 bases and J dropped 0 bases, with 6 bases sitting between them. The CDR3 sequence is 15 residues long. Germline values: CDR1 MNHEY, CDR2 SVGAGI. The CDR3 region is CASSYSGSSYNEQFF. DNA of the CDR3: TGTGCCAGCAGTTACTCGGGGTCCTCCTACAATGAGCAGTTCTTC.

This clone was counted a single time. The V gene is TRBV13, the J gene TRBJ1-1; D gene uncertain. Germline-derived CDR1 and CDR2 are PRHDT and FYEKMQ (reference sequence). V lost 5 bases, J lost 2 bases, and 15 bases lay in between. CDR3 length: 15 residues. CDR3 region: CASSLEENVNTEAFF. CDR3 DNA: TGTGCCAGCAGCCTCGAAGAGAATGTAAACACTGAAGCTTTCTTT.

Points on this clone: The identical CDR3 is also encoded by other nucleotide sequences in the sample. The CDR3 spells CASSEGTDTQYF. The CDR3 DNA sequence: TGCGCCAGCAGTGAGGGTACAGATACGCAGTATTTT. This chain links TRBV10-1 with TRBJ2-3; no clear D. The CDR3 loop spans 12 amino acids. Germline CDR1 and CDR2: WNHNN and SYGVQD (reference sequence). Trimming cost V 2 bases and J 3 bases, with 3 bases left between them.

In this sample, this clone turned up a few times. The chain has TRBV13 and TRBJ1-1, with 7 bases aligning to TRBD1. The trim removed 5 bases at V and 1 base at J, leaving 13 bases unmatched. The germline CDR1 and CDR2 sequences are PRHDT and FYEKMQ (reference sequence). The CDR3 runs to 17 residues. Here the CDR3 reads CASSPYKLQGWNTEAFF. Here the CDR3 DNA reads TGTGCCAGCAGCCCTTATAAATTACAGGGGTGGAACACTGAAGCTTTCTTT.

The chain employs TRBV2 and TRBJ1-3, with D possibly being TRBD1 (5 bases). Germline V gene data show CDR1 as SNHLY and CDR2 as FYNNEI. The CDR3 has 16 amino acids. V lost 1 base and J 0 bases, leaving 10 bases between the germline ends. The CDR3 loop reads CASSEDAGGSGNTIYF. The CDR3 nucleotides read TGTGCCAGCAGTGAAGATGCCGGGGGCTCTGGAAACACCATATATTTT.

This chain connects TRBV13 to TRBJ1-1; 11 bases match TRBD1. Germline-derived CDR1 and CDR2 are PRHDT and FYEKMQ (reference sequence). The CDR3 totals 18 residues. J gave up 2 bases and V 5 bases, and 13 bases lay outside the gene matches. CDR3 nucleotides: TGTGCCAGCAGCCGGACAGGGGGCCGGGTCCACATAAACACTGAAGCTTTCTTT. This sequence encodes CASSRTGGRVHINTEAFF.

The chain employs TRBV6-1 and TRBJ1-1; possible D gene TRBD1, 5 bases. The CDR3 runs to 14 residues. Looked up from germline, CDR1 is MNHNS and CDR2 is SASEGT. Trimming took off 3 bases at V and 4 bases at J, with 12 bases between the two ends. CDR3 DNA: TGTGCCAGCAGTGAGCGGGGGGGTTCCACTGAAGCTTTCTTT. This translates into CASSERGGSTEAFF.

The chain employs TRBV5-6 and TRBJ2-1; maybe TRBD2 (6 bases). Trimming pared 2 bases from V and 3 bases from J, leaving 15 bases between. In germline, CDR1 is SGHDT, CDR2 YYEEEE. The CDR3 is made up of 16 amino acids. CDR3 residues: CASSFVAGSHYNEQFF. In DNA, the CDR3 is TGTGCCAGCAGCTTCGTGGCGGGATCGCACTACAATGAGCAGTTCTTC. The variable domain in full, with the rest retrieved from reference TRBV5-6 and TRBJ2-1, is DAGVTQSPTHLIKTRGQQVTLRCSPKSGHDTVSWYQQALGQGPQFIFQYYEEEERQRGNFPDRFSGHQFPNYSSELNVNALLLGDSALYLCASSFVAGSHYNEQFFGPGTRLTVL.

To note about this clone: One end of the junction does not line up with germline, which may come from a read error. The chain combines TRBV2 with TRBJ2-1, with D possibly matching TRBD2 (5 bases). The CDR3 is 15 amino acids. Germline V gene sequence: CDR1 SNHLY, CDR2 FYNNEI. CDR3 region: CASTEAALGYNEQFF. CDR3 in DNA: TGTGCCAGCACTGAAGCGGCCTTGGGGTACAATGAGCAGTTCTTC.

The rearrangement joins TRBV27 to TRBJ1-2; TRBD1 aligns across 8 bases. The CDR3 spans 17 residues. The ends lost 5 bases at V and 3 bases at J; junction bases unmatched: 14. Germline loops: CDR1 MNHEY, CDR2 SMNVEV (reference sequence). The CDR3 loop is CASSQHISGTGDYGYTF. The CDR3 nucleotides are TGTGCCAGCAGTCAACACATCTCCGGGACAGGAGACTATGGCTACACCTTC.

This clone was observed at least ten times. Other DNA sequences from this sample encode an identical CDR3 as well. The genes are TRBV9 and TRBJ1-1; D unclear. Deletions cut 2 bases from V and 1 base from J, with 9 bases between. The CDR3 runs 14 residues. Per germline, CDR1 SGDLS and CDR2 YYNGEE. This chain's CDR3 is CASSVSWGNTEAFF. The CDR3 coding sequence is TGTGCCAGCAGCGTGAGTTGGGGGAACACTGAAGCTTTCTTT.

The chain recombines TRBV27 with TRBJ1-6, with D possibly being TRBD1 (5 bases). V lost 5 bases and J 7 bases, leaving 33 bases between the germline ends. There are 21 residues in the CDR3. Germline V gene data show CDR1 as MNHEY and CDR2 as SMNVEV (reference sequence). CDR3 in amino acids: CASSPWGDPNLHITGNSPLHF. In DNA form, the CDR3 reads TGTGCCAGCAGTCCGTGGGGGGACCCGAATCTTCACATAACGGGGAATTCACCCCTCCACTTT.

This rearrangement joins TRBV2 to TRBJ2-3, with 10 bases that match TRBD2. The J segment lost 8 bases and the V segment lost 8 bases, leaving 1 base of the junction unmatched. Germline V gene lookup returns CDR1 SNHLY and CDR2 FYNNEI. This CDR3 has 11 amino acids. The CDR3 loop reads CASPSGSTQYF. The CDR3 DNA is TGTGCCAGCCCTAGCGGGAGTACGCAGTATTTT.

This clone was observed a single time. This sequence joins TRBV10-3 and TRBJ2-7; 8 nucleotides agree with TRBD1. The CDR3 has 13 residues. Germline V lookup: CDR1 ENHRY, CDR2 SYGVKD. V shed 6 bases and J 2 bases; nucleotides not matched to a gene: 3. The CDR3 protein is CAIRQGATYEQYF. The CDR3 DNA is TGTGCCATCAGGCAGGGGGCTACCTACGAGCAGTACTTC.

The V gene is TRBV28, the J gene TRBJ2-7; 7 bases are a match to TRBD1. With 3 bases clipped from V and 4 bases from J, the junction kept 6 bases outside the gene matches. CDR3 length equals 14 residues. The germline CDR1 and CDR2 sequences are MDHEN and SYDVKM. CDR3 region: CASSFTGEQYEQYF. The CDR3 nucleotides are TGTGCCAGCAGTTTCACAGGGGAACAGTACGAGCAGTACTTC.

The chain recombines TRBV9 with TRBJ1-1; perhaps TRBD1 as D (5 bases). Trimming stripped 3 bases from V and 0 bases from J, with 6 bases between. Germline CDR1 SGDLS, CDR2 YYNGEE. The CDR3 contains 13 residues. CDR3 sequence reads: CASSEGLNTEAFF. The CDR3 nucleotides read TGTGCCAGCAGCGAGGGGTTGAACACTGAAGCTTTCTTT.